This T cell receptor beta chain emerged from a study of cytomegalovirus exposure and HLA in healthy donors. Use of 60 Vbeta and 13 Jbeta primers characterized the PCR. Measured with immunoSEQ multiplex PCR; TCRdb has only the in-frame clones, and not every one. This table holds 160,000 or so clones, roughly 79% found once. CDR1 and CDR2 from the germline V gene are SGHDN and FVKESK. V was pared by 6 bases and J by 1 base, with 5 bases of the junction left unmatched. The CDR3 contains 16 residues. The sequence came from a woman in her 40s in good health and CMV-seronegative. The gene calls are TRBV14 and TRBJ2-2, with 10 bases that match TRBD2. Input material: PBMCs. CDR3 DNA sequence: TGTGCCAGCAGACCCGGGACTAGCGAGAACACCGGGGAGCTGTTTTTT. Amino acids: CASRPGTSENTGELFF.